This T cell receptor beta chain was observed in a study of blood T cell repertoires in COVID-19. Data came from immunoSEQ multiplex PCR; TCRdb stores just in-frame clones and leaves some out. The sample has approximately 11,000 clones; 65% to 90% are singletons. This CDR3 is 15 amino acids long. The V end lost 5 bases, the J end lost 4 bases, and 16 bases lay between the germline ends. CDR1 and CDR2 from the germline V gene are SGHTA and FQGTGA. The chain employs TRBV7-3 and TRBJ2-3; TRBD2 is a possible D gene (5 bases). Input material: peripheral blood. This TCR derives from a woman aged 55-70 years with acute or convalescent COVID-19. The CDR3 sequence: CASSPRASFSDTQYF. The CDR3 nucleotides are TGTGCCAGCAGCCCGAGAGCTAGCTTTTCAGATACGCAGTATTTT.